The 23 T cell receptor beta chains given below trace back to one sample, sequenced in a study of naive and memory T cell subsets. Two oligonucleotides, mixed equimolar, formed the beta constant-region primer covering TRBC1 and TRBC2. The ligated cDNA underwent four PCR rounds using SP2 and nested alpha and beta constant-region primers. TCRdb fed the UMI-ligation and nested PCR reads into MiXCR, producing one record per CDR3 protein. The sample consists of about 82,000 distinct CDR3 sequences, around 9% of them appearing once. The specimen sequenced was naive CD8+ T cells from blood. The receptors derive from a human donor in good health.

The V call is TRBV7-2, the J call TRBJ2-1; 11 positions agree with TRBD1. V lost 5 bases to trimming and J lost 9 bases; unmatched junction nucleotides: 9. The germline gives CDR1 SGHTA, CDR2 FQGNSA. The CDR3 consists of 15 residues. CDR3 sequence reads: CASSLQDRGRAEQFF. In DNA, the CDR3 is TGTGCCAGCAGCCTCCAGGACAGGGGGCGCGCTGAGCAGTTCTTC.

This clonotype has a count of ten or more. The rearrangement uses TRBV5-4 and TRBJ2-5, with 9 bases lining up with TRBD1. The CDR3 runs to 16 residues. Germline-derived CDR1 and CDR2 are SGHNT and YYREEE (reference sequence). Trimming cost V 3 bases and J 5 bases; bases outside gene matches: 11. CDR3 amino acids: CASSSPGQGELETQYF. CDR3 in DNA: TGTGCCAGCAGCTCACCGGGACAGGGTGAATTGGAGACCCAGTACTTC.

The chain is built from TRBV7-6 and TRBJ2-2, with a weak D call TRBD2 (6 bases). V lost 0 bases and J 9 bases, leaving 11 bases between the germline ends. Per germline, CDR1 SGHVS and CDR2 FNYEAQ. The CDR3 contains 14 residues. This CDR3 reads CASSLARGFRELFF. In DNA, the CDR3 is TGTGCCAGCAGCTTAGCGCGGGGATTCAGGGAGCTGTTTTTT.

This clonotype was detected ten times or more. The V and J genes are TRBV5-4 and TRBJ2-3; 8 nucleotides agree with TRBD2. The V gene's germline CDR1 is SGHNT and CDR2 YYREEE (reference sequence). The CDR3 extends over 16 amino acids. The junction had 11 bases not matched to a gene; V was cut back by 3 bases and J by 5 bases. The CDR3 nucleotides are TGTGCCAGCAGCTGGAAGCGGGAGAGGGGGGAAGATACGCAGTATTTT. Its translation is CASSWKRERGEDTQYF.

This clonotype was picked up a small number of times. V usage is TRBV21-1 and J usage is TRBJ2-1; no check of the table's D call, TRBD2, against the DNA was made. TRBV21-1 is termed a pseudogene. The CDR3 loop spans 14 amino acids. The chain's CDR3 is CASSKREGRHEQFF. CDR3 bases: TGTGCCAGCAGCAAACGGGAGGGTAGGCATGAGCAGTTCTTC.

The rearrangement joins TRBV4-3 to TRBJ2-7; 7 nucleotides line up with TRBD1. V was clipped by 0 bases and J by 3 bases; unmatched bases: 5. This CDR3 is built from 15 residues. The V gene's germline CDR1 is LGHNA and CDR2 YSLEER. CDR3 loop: CASSQDRTGRYEQYF. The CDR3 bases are TGCGCCAGCAGCCAAGACAGGACAGGCCGCTACGAGCAGTACTTC.

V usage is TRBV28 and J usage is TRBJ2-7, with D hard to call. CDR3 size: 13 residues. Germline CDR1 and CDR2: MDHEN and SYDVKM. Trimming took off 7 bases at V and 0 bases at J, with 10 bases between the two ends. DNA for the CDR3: TGTGCCAGCACTGGGTCGGGCTCCTACGAGCAGTACTTC. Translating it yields CASTGSGSYEQYF.

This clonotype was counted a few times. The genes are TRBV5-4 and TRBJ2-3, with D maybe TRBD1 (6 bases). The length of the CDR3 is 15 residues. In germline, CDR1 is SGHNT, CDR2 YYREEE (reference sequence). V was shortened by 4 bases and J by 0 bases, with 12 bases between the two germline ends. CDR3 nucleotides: TGTGCCAGCAGCCTCAGGGGCCGAAGCACAGATACGCAGTATTTT. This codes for CASSLRGRSTDTQYF.

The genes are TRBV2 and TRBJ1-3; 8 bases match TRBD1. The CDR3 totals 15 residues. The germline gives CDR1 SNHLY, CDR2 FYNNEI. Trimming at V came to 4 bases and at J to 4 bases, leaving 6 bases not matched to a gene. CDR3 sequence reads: CASSGRTGSGNTIYF. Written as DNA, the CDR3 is TGTGCCAGCAGTGGAAGGACAGGGTCAGGAAACACCATATATTTT.

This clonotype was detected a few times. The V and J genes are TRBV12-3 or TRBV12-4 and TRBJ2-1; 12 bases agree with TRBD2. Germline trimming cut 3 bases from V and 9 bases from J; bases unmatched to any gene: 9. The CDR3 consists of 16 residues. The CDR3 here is CASSLPGLAGWGEQFF. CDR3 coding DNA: TGTGCCAGCAGTTTGCCCGGACTAGCGGGATGGGGTGAGCAGTTCTTC.

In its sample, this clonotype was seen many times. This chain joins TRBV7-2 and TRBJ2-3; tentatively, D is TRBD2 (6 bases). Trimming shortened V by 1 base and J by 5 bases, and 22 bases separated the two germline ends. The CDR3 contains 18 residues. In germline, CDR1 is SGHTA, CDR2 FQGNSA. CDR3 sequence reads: CASSLVKGGRDPRDTQYF. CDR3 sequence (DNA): TGTGCCAGCAGCTTAGTCAAGGGAGGACGCGACCCAAGAGATACGCAGTATTTT.

The CDR3 spells CASSQHSQPQHF. CDR3 coding DNA: TGTGCCAGCAGTCAACATTCTCAGCCCCAGCATTTT. This chain uses TRBV7-9 with TRBJ1-5; unclear D gene. With 6 bases removed from V and 6 bases from J, the gap between germline ends came to 9 bases. The CDR3 loop spans 12 amino acids. CDR1 is SEHNR, CDR2 FQNEAQ, per germline (reference sequence).

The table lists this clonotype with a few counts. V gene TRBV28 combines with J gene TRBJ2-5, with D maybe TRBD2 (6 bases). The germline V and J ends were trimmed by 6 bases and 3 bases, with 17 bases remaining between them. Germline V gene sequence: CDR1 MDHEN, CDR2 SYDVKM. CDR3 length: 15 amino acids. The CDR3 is CASSRLGGKKETQYF. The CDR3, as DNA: TGTGCCAGCAGCCGACTTGGGGGGAAAAAAGAGACCCAGTACTTC. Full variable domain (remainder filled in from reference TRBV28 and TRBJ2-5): DVKVTQSSRYLVKRTGEKVFLECVQDMDHENMFWYRQDPGLGLRLIYFSYDVKMKEKGDIPEGYSVSREKKERFSLILESASTNQTSMYLCASSRLGGKKETQYFGPGTRLLVL.

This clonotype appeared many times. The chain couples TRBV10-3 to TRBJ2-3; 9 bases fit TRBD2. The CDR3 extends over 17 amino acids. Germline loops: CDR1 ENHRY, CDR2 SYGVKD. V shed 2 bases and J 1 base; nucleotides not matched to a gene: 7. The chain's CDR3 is CAISEEASGEGTDTQYF. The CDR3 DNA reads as TGTGCCATCAGTGAGGAGGCTAGCGGGGAGGGCACAGATACGCAGTATTTT.

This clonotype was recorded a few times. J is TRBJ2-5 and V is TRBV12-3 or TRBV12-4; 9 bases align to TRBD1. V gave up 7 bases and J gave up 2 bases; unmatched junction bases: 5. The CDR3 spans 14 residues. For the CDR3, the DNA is TGTGCCAGCAACCTCGACAGGGGGCAAGAGACCCAGTACTTC. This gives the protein CASNLDRGQETQYF.

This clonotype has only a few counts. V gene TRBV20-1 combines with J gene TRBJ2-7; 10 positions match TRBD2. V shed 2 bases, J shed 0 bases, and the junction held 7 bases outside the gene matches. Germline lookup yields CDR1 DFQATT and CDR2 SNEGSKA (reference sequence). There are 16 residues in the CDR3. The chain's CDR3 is CSARHRTSGPSYEQYF. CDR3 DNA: TGCAGTGCTAGACACAGGACTAGCGGCCCCTCCTACGAGCAGTACTTC.

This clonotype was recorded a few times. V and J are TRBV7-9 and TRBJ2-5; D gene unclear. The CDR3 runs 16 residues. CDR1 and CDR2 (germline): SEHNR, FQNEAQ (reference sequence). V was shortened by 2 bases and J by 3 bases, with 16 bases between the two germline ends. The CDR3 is CASSLLSSLNKETQYF. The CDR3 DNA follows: TGTGCCAGCAGCTTACTTTCCAGCCTAAACAAAGAGACCCAGTACTTC.

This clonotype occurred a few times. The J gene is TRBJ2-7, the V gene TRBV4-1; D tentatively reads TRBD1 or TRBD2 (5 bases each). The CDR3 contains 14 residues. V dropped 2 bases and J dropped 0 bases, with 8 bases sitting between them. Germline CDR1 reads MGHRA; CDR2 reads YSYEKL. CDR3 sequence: CASSQKGSSYEQYF. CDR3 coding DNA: TGCGCCAGCAGCCAAAAGGGGAGCTCCTACGAGCAGTACTTC.

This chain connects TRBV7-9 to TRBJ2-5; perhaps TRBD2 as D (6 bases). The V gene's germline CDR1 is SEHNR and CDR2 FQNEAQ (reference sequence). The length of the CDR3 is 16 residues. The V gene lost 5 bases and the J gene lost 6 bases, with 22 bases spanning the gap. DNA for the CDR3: TGTGCCAGCAGCAGCCTCGGACTATTAGACGACAAGACCCAGTACTTC. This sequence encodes CASSSLGLLDDKTQYF.

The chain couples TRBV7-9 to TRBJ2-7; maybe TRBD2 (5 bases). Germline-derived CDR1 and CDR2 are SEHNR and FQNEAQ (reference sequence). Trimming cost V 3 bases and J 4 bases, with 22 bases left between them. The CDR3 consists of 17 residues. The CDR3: CASSFGIPLGGGYEQYF. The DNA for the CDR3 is TGTGCCAGCAGCTTTGGGATCCCTCTGGGCGGAGGATACGAGCAGTACTTC.

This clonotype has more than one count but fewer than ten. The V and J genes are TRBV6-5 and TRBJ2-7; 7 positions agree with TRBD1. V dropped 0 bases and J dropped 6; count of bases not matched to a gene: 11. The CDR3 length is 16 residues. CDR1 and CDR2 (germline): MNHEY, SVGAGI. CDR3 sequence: CASSYSTGTIPSEQYF. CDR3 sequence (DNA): TGTGCCAGCAGTTACTCGACAGGGACCATTCCTTCCGAGCAGTACTTC.

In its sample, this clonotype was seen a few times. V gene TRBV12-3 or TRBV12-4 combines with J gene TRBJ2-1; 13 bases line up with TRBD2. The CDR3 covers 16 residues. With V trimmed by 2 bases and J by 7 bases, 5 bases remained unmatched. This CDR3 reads CASSLTLAGGRNEQFF. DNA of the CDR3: TGTGCCAGCAGTTTAACACTAGCGGGAGGGAGGAATGAGCAGTTCTTC.

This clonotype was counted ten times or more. The CDR3 sequence is CASSEGEIMNTEAFF. The CDR3 DNA reads TGTGCCAGCAGTGAGGGGGAAATTATGAACACTGAAGCTTTCTTT. The chain employs TRBV2 and TRBJ1-1; perhaps TRBD1 as D (5 bases). CDR1 and CDR2 from the germline V gene are SNHLY and FYNNEI. CDR3 length: 15 amino acids. V lost 3 bases to trimming and J lost 0 bases, with 11 bases between them.